A single sample is the source of the 16 T cell receptor beta chains below, sequenced in a study of OX40 agonist ivuxolimab in advanced cancers. This table comes from immunoSEQ multiplex PCR, and its TCRdb copy is limited to in-frame clones, with some not included. This sample has about 50,000 clones, with roughly 77% found just once. The material was CD4+ or CD8+ T cells sorted from blood, obtained in a trial of the OX40 agonist ivuxolimab. The source of these receptors is an adult with an advanced solid tumor such as melanoma, head and neck, liver or kidney cancer.

This sequence joins TRBV18 and TRBJ2-1; D unresolved. V shed 6 bases and J shed 8 bases, with 20 bases lying between them. Germline loops: CDR1 KGHSH, CDR2 LQKENI. The CDR3 spans 15 residues. As DNA, the CDR3 is TGTGCCAGCTCCCACCAAGTCTCTAAGATAGATGAGCAGTTCTTC. Its protein product is CASSHQVSKIDEQFF.

This clone was seen more than once but under ten times. V usage is TRBV13 and J usage is TRBJ1-3; 8 bases fit TRBD1. The CDR3 runs to 16 residues. From germline, CDR1 is PRHDT and CDR2 FYEKMQ (reference sequence). The V segment lost 4 bases and the J segment 4 bases; nucleotides outside the gene matches: 9. CDR3 nucleotide sequence: TGTGCCAGCAGCTCACTCGGACAGGGAGTCGGAAACACCATATATTTT. It is translated as CASSSLGQGVGNTIYF.

A word on this clone: At one of its ends the junction is not consistent with the germline gene, which may arise from a read error. The chain carries TRBV7-7 and TRBJ2-2, with 7 bases lining up with TRBD2. The CDR3 is 15 amino acids. Germline V gene lookup returns CDR1 SSHAT and CDR2 FNYEAQ (reference sequence). CDR3 coding DNA: TGTGCTAGCAGCCTGGGAAGGGAGGGGACCGGGGAGCTGTTTTTT. This gives the protein CASSLGREGTGELFF.

The chain employs TRBV5-8 and TRBJ1-2, with 7 nucleotides matching TRBD1. This CDR3 comprises 13 residues. The ends lost 4 bases at V and 4 bases at J; junction bases unmatched: 4. The germline V gene encodes CDR1 SGHTS and CDR2 YDEGEE. The CDR3: CASSRGQSYGYTF. The DNA for the CDR3 is TGTGCCAGCAGCAGGGGACAGAGCTATGGCTACACCTTC.

This sequence joins TRBV6-5 and TRBJ1-6; tentative D call: TRBD1 (5 bases). V shed 3 bases and J shed 18 bases, with 15 bases lying between them. Germline-derived CDR1 and CDR2 are MNHEY and SVGAGI. The CDR3 runs to 12 residues. The CDR3 region has the DNA TGTGCCAGCAGTTATTTGGGGGGTGATAGCCACTTT. Protein product: CASSYLGGDSHF.

The gene calls are TRBV28 and TRBJ1-1, with 7 bases fitting TRBD1. Unmatched junction bases numbered 1, after V lost 3 bases and J lost 0 bases. The germline gives CDR1 MDHEN, CDR2 SYDVKM. The CDR3 runs to 14 residues. CDR3 bases: TGTGCCAGCAGTTTGGGACAGTTGAACACTGAAGCTTTCTTT. Encoded protein: CASSLGQLNTEAFF.

This clone was observed a few times. J is TRBJ2-1 and V is TRBV6-6; 7 bases fit TRBD2. The CDR3 sequence is 15 residues long. Losses at the gene ends were 8 bases for V and 2 bases for J; bases not matched to a gene: 9. Germline V gives CDR1 MNHNY, CDR2 SVGAGI (reference sequence). CDR3 DNA: TGTGCCAGCCTTGACCCGGGGGGAGCCTACAATGAGCAGTTCTTC. Translation gives CASLDPGGAYNEQFF.

This rearrangement joins TRBV5-8 to TRBJ1-5; 7 bases are a match to TRBD1. With 4 bases clipped from V and 7 bases from J, the junction kept 11 bases outside the gene matches. Per the germline V gene, CDR1 is SGHTS and CDR2 is YDEGEE. CDR3 length: 15 residues. In DNA, the CDR3 is TGTGCCAGCAGCGCGGGACAGAGGCCGGGGCAGCCCCAGCATTTT. This translates into CASSAGQRPGQPQHF.

This sequence joins TRBV7-2 and TRBJ2-5; 9 positions match TRBD1. Matching the DNA end better, TRBJ2-7 makes the J call doubtful. The germline V gene encodes CDR1 SGHTA and CDR2 FQGNSA. The CDR3 extends over 16 amino acids. CDR3 nucleotide sequence: TGTGCCAGCAGCTTAGTCTCGGGACAGGGATCCTACGAGCAGTACTTC. Its translation is CASSLVSGQGSYEQYF.

The rearrangement joins TRBV7-3 to TRBJ2-5, with 7 bases aligning to TRBD1. Looked up from germline, CDR1 is SGHTA and CDR2 is FQGTGA. Germline trimming cut 4 bases from V and 5 bases from J; bases unmatched to any gene: 4. The CDR3 covers 13 residues. CDR3 nucleotides: TGTGCCAGCAGCTCCGGACAGGTCGAGACCCAGTACTTC. Protein product: CASSSGQVETQYF.

V and J are TRBV6-1 and TRBJ2-2, with D possibly matching TRBD1 (5 bases). Germline CDR1 MNHNS, CDR2 SASEGT. This CDR3 contains 19 residues. V shed 4 bases and J shed 4 bases, with 25 bases lying between them. In DNA form, the CDR3 reads TGTGCCAGCAGTGCTAAGCTTTCTGGGGCTTTTGGATCCACCGGGGAGCTGTTTTTT. Its protein is CASSAKLSGAFGSTGELFF.

The V call is TRBV5-4, the J call TRBJ2-7, with 14 bases matching TRBD2. J was trimmed by 6 bases and V by 4 bases; bases with no gene match: 6. In germline, CDR1 is SGHNT, CDR2 YYREEE (reference sequence). The CDR3 runs to 15 residues. CDR3 loop: CASSTGLAGVFEQYF. Written as DNA, the CDR3 is TGTGCCAGCAGCACGGGACTAGCGGGAGTTTTCGAGCAGTACTTC.

The chain recombines TRBV30 with TRBJ2-2; unclear D gene. The CDR3 runs to 13 residues. V lost 0 bases, J lost 8 bases, and 10 bases lay in between. The germline V gene has CDR1 GTSNPN and CDR2 SVGIG (reference sequence). CDR3 amino acids: CAWSVILRGELFF. The CDR3 DNA reads as TGTGCCTGGAGTGTAATACTGCGAGGGGAGCTGTTTTTT.

This chain links TRBV5-1 with TRBJ1-2; D is unclear. The CDR3 sequence is 15 residues long. Germline V gene lookup returns CDR1 SGHRS and CDR2 YFSETQ. The V gene lost 4 bases and the J gene lost 4 bases, with 17 bases spanning the gap. In DNA, the CDR3 is TGCGCCAGCAGCCCTGACGTGGGCAGCGTCTATGGCTACACCTTC. Its translation is CASSPDVGSVYGYTF.

The CDR3 nucleotides read TGTGCCAGTAGTCGGGACAGGGGGTATTATGGCTACACCTTC. Translated, it gives CASSRDRGYYGYTF. The chain recombines TRBV19 with TRBJ1-2, with TRBD1 identical over 11 bases. The CDR3 has 14 residues. V gave up 5 bases and J gave up 5 bases; unmatched junction bases: 4. Germline V gives CDR1 LNHDA, CDR2 SQIVND (reference sequence).

The rearrangement links TRBV30 to TRBJ2-3; D is possibly TRBD1 (5 bases). This CDR3 has 15 residues. CDR1 and CDR2 from the germline V gene are GTSNPN and SVGIG (reference sequence). V dropped 0 bases and J dropped 4 bases, with 14 bases sitting between them. CDR3 protein: CAWSVRAGLADTQYF. CDR3 DNA sequence: TGTGCCTGGAGTGTACGGGCAGGGCTCGCAGATACGCAGTATTTT.